Presented here are 28 T cell receptor beta chains from one specimen sequenced in a study of cytomegalovirus exposure and HLA in healthy donors. The PCR contained 60 Vbeta and 13 Jbeta primers. TCRdb's copy holds only in-frame clones and misses some; the assay was immunoSEQ multiplex PCR. The sample includes more than 95,000 clones, roughly 15% of them seen just once. What was sequenced was PBMCs. These receptors came from a female donor in good health and CMV-seronegative.

The chain joins TRBV28 to TRBJ2-5, with 10 bases identical to TRBD1. The J call may be mistaken, given a closer DNA end match to TRBJ2-7. In germline, CDR1 is MDHEN, CDR2 SYDVKM. CDR3 size: 14 residues. The CDR3 reads CASSNRDRGSEQYF. The CDR3, as DNA: TGTGCCAGCAGTAACCGGGACAGGGGATCCGAGCAGTACTTC.

The chain links TRBV7-2 to TRBJ2-7, with 13 bases matching TRBD2. The CDR3 runs to 18 residues. The germline CDR1 and CDR2 sequences are SGHTA and FQGNSA. Trimming removed 2 bases from V and 3 bases from J; junction bases left unmatched: 10. CDR3 bases: TGTGCCAGCAGCTTACGTACTAGCGGGAGGGCCCTCGACTACGAGCAGTACTTC. This sequence encodes CASSLRTSGRALDYEQYF. The complete variable domain, with remaining parts taken from reference TRBV7-2 and TRBJ2-7, reads GAGVSQSPSNKVTEKGKDVELRCDPISGHTALYWYRQSLGQGLEFLIYFQGNSAPDKSGLPSDRFSAERTGGSVSTLTIQRTQQEDSAVYLCASSLRTSGRALDYEQYFGPGTRLTVT.

V is TRBV19 and J is TRBJ2-7, with TRBD1 matching over 7 bases. The CDR3 extends over 16 amino acids. The J segment lost 2 bases and the V segment lost 0 bases, leaving 7 bases of the junction unmatched. Germline lookup yields CDR1 LNHDA and CDR2 SQIVND (reference sequence). The CDR3 loop is CASSIDRNRGTYEQYF. The CDR3 nucleotides read TGTGCCAGTAGTATAGATCGAAACAGGGGTACCTACGAGCAGTACTTC.

In this sample, this clone turned up a few times. The V gene is TRBV9, the J gene TRBJ2-7; 7 bases line up with TRBD1. V dropped 4 bases and J dropped 2; count of bases not matched to a gene: 9. The germline gives CDR1 SGDLS, CDR2 YYNGEE. The CDR3 is 15 residues long. This chain's CDR3 is CASSSKGASPYEQYF. The DNA of the CDR3 is TGTGCCAGCAGCAGCAAGGGGGCCTCACCCTACGAGCAGTACTTC.

This clone showed up just a few times. The chain is built from TRBV4-2 and TRBJ2-5; D ambiguous. CDR3 length: 12 amino acids. CDR1 and CDR2 (germline): LGHNA, YNFKEQ. V dropped 4 bases and J dropped 4 bases, with 7 bases sitting between them. In nucleotides, the CDR3 is TGTGCCAGCAGCCGTGAGTTAGAGACCCAGTACTTC. Protein sequence: CASSRELETQYF.

This clone came up a few times. The DNA for the CDR3 is TGTGCCAGCAGCCCCTCGACTAGCGGGAGTTTGTTCTTC. Translation: CASSPSTSGSLFF. This rearrangement joins TRBV14 to TRBJ2-1, with 12 positions matching TRBD2. V lost 4 bases, J lost 15 bases, and 7 bases stayed unmatched. CDR1 and CDR2 (germline): SGHDN, FVKESK. This CDR3 has 13 amino acids.

This chain links TRBV9 with TRBJ1-2; possibly TRBD1 for D (6 bases). Per the germline V gene, CDR1 is SGDLS and CDR2 is YYNGEE. The CDR3 is 14 residues long. Trimming stripped 6 bases from V and 4 bases from J, with 16 bases between. The CDR3 nucleotides read TGTGCCAGCACCCGAGGGGGTACTATCTATGGCTACACCTTC. It specifies CASTRGGTIYGYTF.

This clone appeared a few times. The chain is built from TRBV18 and TRBJ2-7; 13 positions match TRBD2. The CDR3 has 16 amino acids. Germline CDR1 reads KGHSH; CDR2 reads LQKENI. With V trimmed by 5 bases and J by 7 bases, 11 bases remained unmatched. The CDR3 coding sequence is TGTGCCAGCTCATTCGGGACTAGCGGGATCATGGAGGAGCAGTACTTC. Translating gives CASSFGTSGIMEEQYF. Supplemented by reference TRBV18 and TRBJ2-7, the full variable domain reads NAGVMQNPRHLVRRRGQEARLRCSPMKGHSHVYWYRQLPEEGLKFMVYLQKENIIDESGMPKERFSAEFPKEGPSILRIQQVVRGDSAAYFCASSFGTSGIMEEQYFGPGTRLTVT.

This clone was detected only a few times. The genes are TRBV5-4 and TRBJ2-5; the match to TRBD2 covers 8 bases. J was trimmed by 4 bases and V by 0 bases; bases with no gene match: 8. The germline V gene has CDR1 SGHNT and CDR2 YYREEE (reference sequence). The CDR3 has 16 residues. The CDR3 region is CASSLVAGGGIETQYF. The CDR3 nucleotides are TGTGCCAGCAGCTTGGTTGCGGGAGGAGGTATAGAGACCCAGTACTTC.

A few counts support this clone. The V and J genes are TRBV4-3 and TRBJ2-7; 7 bases are a match to TRBD2. Germline CDR1 is LGHNA and CDR2 is YSLEER. With V trimmed by 1 base and J by 1 base, 10 bases remained unmatched. This CDR3 spans 17 amino acids. The CDR3 DNA sequence: TGCGCCAGCAGCCAAGGGATAGCGGGTTCCGCTTCCTACGAGCAGTACTTC. Translating gives CASSQGIAGSASYEQYF.

This clone was seen a handful of times. The chain employs TRBV28 and TRBJ1-1, with 7 bases lining up with TRBD1. The V gene's germline CDR1 is MDHEN and CDR2 SYDVKM. This CDR3 comprises 13 residues. V shed 8 bases and J 4 bases; nucleotides not matched to a gene: 7. The CDR3 DNA follows: TGTGCCAGCCAGGGGGGAAGGTTCACTGAAGCTTTCTTT. It encodes CASQGGRFTEAFF. Together with reference TRBV28 and TRBJ1-1, the CDR3 gives the full variable domain: DVKVTQSSRYLVKRTGEKVFLECVQDMDHENMFWYRQDPGLGLRLIYFSYDVKMKEKGDIPEGYSVSREKKERFSLILESASTNQTSMYLCASQGGRFTEAFFGQGTRLTVV.

The chain joins TRBV5-4 to TRBJ2-7, with 8 bases lining up with TRBD2. The CDR3 is 16 residues long. V dropped 2 bases and J dropped 3; count of bases not matched to a gene: 10. Germline CDR1 and CDR2: SGHNT and YYREEE (reference sequence). The CDR3 bases are TGTGCCAGCAGCTTTCCGGGAGGGGGGATTAACTACGAGCAGTACTTC. Translation: CASSFPGGGINYEQYF.

This clone was seen a handful of times. The V and J genes are TRBV9 and TRBJ2-1; 10 positions agree with TRBD2. Germline lookup yields CDR1 SGDLS and CDR2 YYNGEE. The CDR3 extends over 17 amino acids. V was clipped by 0 bases and J by 0 bases; unmatched bases: 3. DNA of the CDR3: TGTGCCAGCAGCGTAGAACTAGCGGGAACCTCCTACAATGAGCAGTTCTTC. This translates into CASSVELAGTSYNEQFF.

This chain connects TRBV27 to TRBJ2-1; 8 bases map to TRBD2. The CDR3 contains 15 residues. V trimming: 3 bases; J trimming: 6 bases; junction bases outside the gene matches: 7. Germline CDR1 MNHEY, CDR2 SMNVEV (reference sequence). This CDR3 reads CASSFPGLAGNEQFF. CDR3 bases: TGTGCCAGCAGTTTCCCCGGCCTAGCGGGCAATGAGCAGTTCTTC.

The sample holds a few counts of this clone. V is TRBV5-1 and J is TRBJ1-3; D is uncertain. CDR3 length: 15 amino acids. Germline lookup yields CDR1 SGHRS and CDR2 YFSETQ. The germline V and J ends were trimmed by 5 bases and 0 bases, with 12 bases remaining between them. CDR3 loop: CASSPSQNSGNTIYF. For the CDR3, the DNA is TGCGCCAGCAGTCCCTCTCAGAACTCTGGAAACACCATATATTTT. Combining the CDR3 with reference TRBV5-1 and TRBJ1-3 gives the whole variable domain KAGVTQTPRYLIKTRGQQVTLSCSPISGHRSVSWYQQTPGQGLQFLFEYFSETQRNKGNFPGRFSGRQFSNSRSEMNVSTLELGDSALYLCASSPSQNSGNTIYFGEGSWLTVV.

This clone was seen a handful of times. One junction end disagrees with the germline gene, perhaps due to a read error. This chain connects TRBV5-6 to TRBJ2-7; possible D gene TRBD1, 6 bases. The CDR3 contains 13 residues. The germline CDR1 and CDR2 sequences are SGHDT and YYEEEE. The CDR3: CASSLGLGDTQNF. For the CDR3, the DNA is TGTGCCAGCAGCTTGGGTTTGGGGGACACCCAGAACTTC.

This clone was recorded a few times. The chain recombines TRBV7-2 with TRBJ1-2, with TRBD1 matching 9 bases. The V gene's germline CDR1 is SGHTA and CDR2 FQGNSA. The V and J ends lost 3 bases and 3 bases, in that order; junction bases with no gene match: 5. This CDR3 has 15 amino acids. This CDR3 is CASSFDRGSYYGYTF. In DNA form, the CDR3 reads TGTGCCAGCAGCTTTGACAGGGGGAGTTACTATGGCTACACCTTC.

The chain recombines TRBV25-1 with TRBJ2-5, with 7 bases identical to TRBD2. The DNA end is more similar to TRBJ2-7, so the J call may be wrong. Germline V CDR1 and CDR2: MGHDK, SYGVNS. The CDR3 loop spans 15 amino acids. CDR3 protein: CASSEAGATTYEQYF. CDR3 bases: TGTGCCAGCAGTGAAGCGGGAGCTACCACCTACGAGCAGTACTTC.

The gene calls are TRBV2 and TRBJ1-2, with D tentatively TRBD1 (5 bases). Germline CDR1 reads SNHLY; CDR2 reads FYNNEI. The CDR3 runs 15 residues. V was pared by 7 bases and J by 4 bases, with 19 bases between. CDR3 region: CASKGRGPRTYGYTF. CDR3 bases: TGTGCCAGCAAGGGTAGGGGCCCCCGTACCTATGGCTACACCTTC.

The sample holds a few counts of this clone. The J gene is TRBJ2-3, the V gene TRBV29-1, with D hard to call. CDR3 length equals 15 residues. CDR1 is SQVTM, CDR2 ANQGSEA, per germline. Trimming took off 1 base at V and 3 bases at J, with 14 bases between the two ends. CDR3 in amino acids: CSVEGYQLGTDTQYF. Written as DNA, the CDR3 is TGCAGCGTTGAAGGTTACCAGCTCGGGACAGATACGCAGTATTTT.

This clone was recorded a few times. J is TRBJ1-5 and V is TRBV16; D uncertain. Germline values: CDR1 KGHSY, CDR2 FQNENV. The CDR3 is 13 amino acids. Trimming removed 7 bases from V and 4 bases from J, with 11 bases in between. In DNA, the CDR3 is TGTGCCAGCACCCGCAGCGTTAATCAGCCCCAGCATTTT. Encoded protein: CASTRSVNQPQHF.

V is TRBV5-4 and J is TRBJ2-5; D is unresolved. Trimming pared 4 bases from V and 3 bases from J, leaving 10 bases between. Germline loops: CDR1 SGHNT, CDR2 YYREEE (reference sequence). The CDR3 has 13 residues. The CDR3: CASSPRLEETQYF. The CDR3 DNA reads as TGTGCCAGCAGCCCGAGACTGGAAGAGACCCAGTACTTC.

The chain combines TRBV11-3 with TRBJ2-3, with 7 bases lining up with TRBD1. Per germline, CDR1 SGHNT and CDR2 YENEEA. The CDR3 extends over 17 amino acids. The trim removed 5 bases at V and 4 bases at J, leaving 15 bases unmatched. CDR3 sequence reads: CASSPYAETGRSDTQYF. Written as DNA, the CDR3 is TGTGCCAGCAGCCCGTATGCCGAGACAGGGCGTTCAGATACGCAGTATTTT.

A few counts support this clone. The chain is built from TRBV27 and TRBJ2-6, with D uncertain. V lost 7 bases, J lost 4 bases, and 5 bases lay in between. The CDR3 contains 12 residues. CDR1 MNHEY and CDR2 SMNVEV come from the germline V gene (reference sequence). CDR3 in DNA: TGTGCCAGCATGGGCGGGGCCAACGTCCTGACTTTC. It translates to CASMGGANVLTF.

Comment on this clone: At one of its ends the junction is not consistent with the germline gene, which may arise from a read error. The chain uses TRBV27 and TRBJ2-5, with 8 bases identical to TRBD1. Germline-derived CDR1 and CDR2 are MNHEY and SMNVEV (reference sequence). The CDR3 sequence is 14 residues long. CDR3 amino acids: CGTRVAGGVKTQYF. DNA for the CDR3: TGCGGGACCCGGGTGGCAGGGGGCGTAAAGACCCAGTACTTC.

This chain joins TRBV15 and TRBJ2-7; the match to TRBD2 covers 9 bases. The CDR3 contains 15 residues. V dropped 3 bases and J dropped 3; count of bases not matched to a gene: 6. Germline lookup yields CDR1 LNHNV and CDR2 YYDKDF (reference sequence). The CDR3 region is CATSSGGLAVYEQYF. In DNA form, the CDR3 reads TGTGCCACCAGCAGCGGGGGACTAGCTGTCTACGAGCAGTACTTC.

This clone showed up just a few times. This sequence joins TRBV6-5 and TRBJ2-5; 14 nucleotides align to TRBD2. V trimming: 2 bases; J trimming: 9 bases; junction bases outside the gene matches: 5. The CDR3 consists of 15 residues. The germline V gene has CDR1 MNHEY and CDR2 SVGAGI. The CDR3 is CASSYGTSGGKAQYF. The CDR3 region has the DNA TGTGCCAGCAGTTACGGGACTAGCGGGGGCAAGGCCCAGTACTTC.

This clone was detected only a few times. V gene TRBV30 combines with J gene TRBJ2-7; D call uncertain. This CDR3 has 12 residues. Trimming removed 0 bases at V and 4 bases at J, with 7 bases between. Germline assignment: CDR1 GTSNPN and CDR2 SVGIG (reference sequence). The CDR3 spells CAWSVRRYEQYF. Here the CDR3 DNA reads TGTGCCTGGAGTGTTCGTCGGTACGAGCAGTACTTC.